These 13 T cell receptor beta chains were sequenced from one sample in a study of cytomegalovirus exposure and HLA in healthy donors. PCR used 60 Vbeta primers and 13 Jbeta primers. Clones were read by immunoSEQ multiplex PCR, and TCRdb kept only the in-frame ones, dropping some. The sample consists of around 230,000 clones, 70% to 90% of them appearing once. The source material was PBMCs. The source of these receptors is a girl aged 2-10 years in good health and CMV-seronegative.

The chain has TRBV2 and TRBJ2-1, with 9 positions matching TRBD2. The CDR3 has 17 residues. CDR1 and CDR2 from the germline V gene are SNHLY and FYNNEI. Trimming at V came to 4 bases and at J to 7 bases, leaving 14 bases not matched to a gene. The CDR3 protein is CASSGLGRGGLENEQFF. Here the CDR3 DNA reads TGTGCCAGCAGTGGGCTTGGGCGGGGGGGCCTAGAGAATGAGCAGTTCTTC. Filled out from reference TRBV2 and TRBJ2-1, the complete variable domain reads EPEVTQTPSHQVTQMGQEVILRCVPISNHLYFYWYRQILGQKVEFLVSFYNNEISEKSEIFDDQFSVERPDGSNFTLKIRSTKLEDSAMYFCASSGLGRGGLENEQFFGPGTRLTVL.

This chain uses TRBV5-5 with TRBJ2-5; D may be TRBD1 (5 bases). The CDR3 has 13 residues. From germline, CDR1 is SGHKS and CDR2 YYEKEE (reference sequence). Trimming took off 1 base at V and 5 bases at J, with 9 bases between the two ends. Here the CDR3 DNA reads TGTGCCAGCAGCTTGCAGGGCGCGGAGACCCAGTACTTC. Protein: CASSLQGAETQYF.

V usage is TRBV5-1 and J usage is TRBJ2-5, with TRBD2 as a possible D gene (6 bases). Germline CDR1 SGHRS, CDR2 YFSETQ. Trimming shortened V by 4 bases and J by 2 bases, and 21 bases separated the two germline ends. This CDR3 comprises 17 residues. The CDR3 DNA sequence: TGCGCCAGCAGCCTCTATCCCCGGGCGGGAAAGCAAGAGACCCAGTACTTC. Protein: CASSLYPRAGKQETQYF.

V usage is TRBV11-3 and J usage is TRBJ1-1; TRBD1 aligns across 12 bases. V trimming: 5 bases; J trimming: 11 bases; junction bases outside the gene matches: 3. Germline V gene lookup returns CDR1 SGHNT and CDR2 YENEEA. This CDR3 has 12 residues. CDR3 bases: TGTGCCAGCAGCAAGGGACAGGGGGCCGCTTTCTTT. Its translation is CASSKGQGAAFF.

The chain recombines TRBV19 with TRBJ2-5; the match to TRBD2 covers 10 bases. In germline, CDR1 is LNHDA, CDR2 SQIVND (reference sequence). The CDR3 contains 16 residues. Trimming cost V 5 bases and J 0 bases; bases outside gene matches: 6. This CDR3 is CASSPLAGEDQETQYF. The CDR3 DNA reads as TGTGCCAGTAGTCCCCTAGCGGGAGAGGACCAAGAGACCCAGTACTTC.

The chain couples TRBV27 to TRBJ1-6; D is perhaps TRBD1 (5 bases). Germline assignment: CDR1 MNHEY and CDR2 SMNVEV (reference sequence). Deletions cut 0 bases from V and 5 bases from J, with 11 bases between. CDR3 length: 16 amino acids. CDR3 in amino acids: CASSLSWGGHNSPLHF. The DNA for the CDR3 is TGTGCCAGCAGTTTATCCTGGGGCGGTCATAATTCACCCCTCCACTTT.

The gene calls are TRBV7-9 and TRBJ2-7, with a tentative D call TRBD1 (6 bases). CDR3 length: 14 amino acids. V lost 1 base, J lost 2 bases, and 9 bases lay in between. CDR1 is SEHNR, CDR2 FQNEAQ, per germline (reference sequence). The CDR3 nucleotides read TGTGCCAGCAGCTTAGGGACAGCGACCTACGAGCAGTACTTC. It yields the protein CASSLGTATYEQYF.

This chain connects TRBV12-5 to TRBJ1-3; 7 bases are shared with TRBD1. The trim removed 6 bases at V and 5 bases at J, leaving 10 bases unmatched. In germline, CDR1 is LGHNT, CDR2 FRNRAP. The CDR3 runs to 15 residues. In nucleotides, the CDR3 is TGTGCTAGTGGGGTCCGGGACAGCGGACGAAACACCATATATTTT. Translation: CASGVRDSGRNTIYF.

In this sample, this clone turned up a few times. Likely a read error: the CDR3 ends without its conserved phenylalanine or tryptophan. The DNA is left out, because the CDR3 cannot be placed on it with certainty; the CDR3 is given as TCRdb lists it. The chain's CDR3 is CASSVEIASRSL. The V and J genes are TRBV6-5 and TRBJ2-7; the tabulated D call, TRBD2, remains unverified against the DNA. The CDR3 length equals 12 residues, ends included. The germline V gene has CDR1 MNHEY and CDR2 SVGAGI.

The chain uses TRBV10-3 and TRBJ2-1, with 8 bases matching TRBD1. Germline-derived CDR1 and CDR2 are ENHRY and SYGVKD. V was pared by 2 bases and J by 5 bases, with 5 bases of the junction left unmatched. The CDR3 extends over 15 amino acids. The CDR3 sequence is CAISERDRGHNEQFF. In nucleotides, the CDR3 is TGTGCCATCAGTGAGAGAGACAGGGGCCACAATGAGCAGTTCTTC.

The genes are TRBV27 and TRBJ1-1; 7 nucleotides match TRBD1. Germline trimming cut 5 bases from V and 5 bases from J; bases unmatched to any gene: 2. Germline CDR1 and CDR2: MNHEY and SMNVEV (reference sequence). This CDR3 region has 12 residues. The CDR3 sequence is CASSKQGTEAFF. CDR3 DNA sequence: TGTGCCAGCAGTAAACAGGGGACTGAAGCTTTCTTT.

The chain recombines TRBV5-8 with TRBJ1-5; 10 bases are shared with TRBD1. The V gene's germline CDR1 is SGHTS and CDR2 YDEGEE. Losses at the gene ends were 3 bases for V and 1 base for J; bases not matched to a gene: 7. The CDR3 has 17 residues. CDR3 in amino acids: CASSWMTGGRSNQPQHF. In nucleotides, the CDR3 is TGTGCCAGCAGCTGGATGACAGGGGGCAGGAGCAATCAGCCCCAGCATTTT. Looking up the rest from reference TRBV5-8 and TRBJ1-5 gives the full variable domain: EAGVTQSPTHLIKTRGQQATLRCSPISGHTSVYWYQQALGLGLQFLLWYDEGEERNRGNFPPRFSGRQFPNYSSELNVNALELEDSALYLCASSWMTGGRSNQPQHFGDGTRLSIL.

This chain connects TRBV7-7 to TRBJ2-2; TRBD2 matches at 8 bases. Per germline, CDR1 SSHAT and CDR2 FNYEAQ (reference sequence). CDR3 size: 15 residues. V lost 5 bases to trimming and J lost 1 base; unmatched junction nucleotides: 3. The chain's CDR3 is CASSATSGNTGELFF. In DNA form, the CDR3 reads TGTGCCAGCAGCGCTACTAGCGGGAACACCGGGGAGCTGTTTTTT.